This T cell receptor beta chain appears in the sequencing data of a study of shared clonotypes between healthy human individuals. Across the study: The donor group consisted of a couple of women and a few men, aged 18 to 49. Study findings and constraints: Non-shared clonotypes had lower generation probabilities than clonotypes shared by all four sorted-subset donors.

The assay ran at deep level. Profiling relied on immunoSEQ multiplex PCR, and the TCRdb table lists in-frame clones only, not all of them. The profile shows about 710,000 clones, just under 75% of them singletons. The length of the CDR3 is 11 residues. With regard to this clone: Its specificity is not known.

This clonotype was sampled from a woman in her 30s in good health. Sequencing was done on a sample of memory CD4+ T cells sorted from blood. Subset noted: CD45RA-negative fraction. The chain carries TRBV1 and TRBJ2-7. TRBV1 is assigned pseudogene status. CDR3 in DNA: TGCACCAGCAGCCAAGACTACGAGCAGTACTTC. It translates to CTSSQDYEQYF.